This is a list of T cell receptor beta chains from one sample in a study of T cell responses to AZD1222 COVID-19 vaccine. TCRdb's table, derived via immunoSEQ multiplex PCR, lists solely in-frame clones and lacks some. Among almost 70,000 clones listed, about 80% were seen once. Specimen: peripheral blood, collected 28 days after the second AZD1222 dose. The receptor set was obtained from an adult who received the AZD1222 COVID-19 vaccine. The CDR3 runs from the conserved cysteine through the conserved F or W. A D gene is named only where the DNA matches it firmly. Clone size is not always given. Where it is, it says once, few, many or a class for expanded clones.

TRBJ2-7 | - | TRBV6-2/TRBV6-3 | few | TGTGCCAGCAGTTCACAGGGACCCGACGAGCAGTACTTC | CASSSQGPDEQYF
TRBJ2-3 | - | TRBV5-6 | - | TGTGCCAGCAGCTCCAGGGTAGATACGCAGTATTTT | CASSSRVDTQYF
TRBJ1-5 | - | TRBV21-1 | - | TGTGCCAGCAGCCAGGGTTATAGCAATCAGCCCCAGCATTTT | CASSQGYSNQPQHF
TRBJ1-6 | - | TRBV27 | - | TGTGCCAGCAGTTTAAAGGGAATTAATTCACCCCTCCACTTT | CASSLKGINSPLHF
TRBJ1-2 | TRBD1 | TRBV28 | - | TGTGCCAGCAGCTTAGGGGACAGATCCTATGGCTACACCTTC | CASSLGDRSYGYTF
TRBJ2-1 | - | TRBV5-8 | - | TGTGCCAGCAGTCGGGATTGGGCGGGTGAGCAGTTCTTC | CASSRDWAGEQFF
TRBJ2-1 | TRBD1 | TRBV7-3 | - | TGTGCCAGCAGCTTATCGGGACAGGGGACAAATGAGCAGTTCTTC | CASSLSGQGTNEQFF
TRBJ1-4 | - | TRBV7-9 | - | TGTGCCAGCAGCTTAAATCGGGAGGGTGGGAAACTGTTTTTT | CASSLNREGGKLFF
TRBJ2-1 | - | TRBV9 | - | TGTGCCAGCAGCGTAGCTCAGGGGTTGGGTGAGCAGTTCTTC | CASSVAQGLGEQFF
TRBJ2-3 | TRBD2 | TRBV6-5 | - | TGTGCTATCGGGGGGTCTACGCAGTATTTT | CAIGGSTQYF
TRBJ2-5 | - | TRBV6-5 | - | TGTGCCAGCAGTTCCCCGGGGGTCGAGACCCAGTACTTC | CASSSPGVETQYF
TRBJ1-4 | TRBD1 | TRBV27 | - | TGTGCCAGCAGTTGGGGACAGGGCTCAAATGAAAAACTGTTTTTT | CASSWGQGSNEKLFF
TRBJ2-7 | TRBD1 | TRBV30 | few | TGTGCCTGGAGTGCGACAGGGAACTCCTACGAGCAGTACTTC | CAWSATGNSYEQYF
TRBJ2-1 | TRBD2 | TRBV11-2 | few | TGTGCCAGCAGCTACATATGGCGGGGGTCCCCGAATGAGCAGTTCTTC | CASSYIWRGSPNEQFF
TRBJ2-3 | - | TRBV6-6 | - | TGTGCCAGCAGTATCACAGATACGCAGTATTTT | CASSITDTQYF
TRBJ2-7 | - | TRBV7-9 | - | TGTGCCAGCGGCGACAGTTTAGTAGACGAGCAGTACTTC | CASGDSLVDEQYF
TRBJ2-7 | - | TRBV29-1 | - | TGCAGCGTTACTTCGGGAGTCTCCTACGAGCAGTACTTC | CSVTSGVSYEQYF
TRBJ2-2 | - | TRBV2 | few | TGTGCCAGCAGTGAACTGGGGGGCACCGGGGAGCTGTTTTTT | CASSELGGTGELFF
TRBJ2-2 | - | TRBV4-3 | - | TGCGCCAGCAGCCAAGATTTTTCGGGGTCCGGGGAGCTGTTTTTT | CASSQDFSGSGELFF
TRBJ2-3 | TRBD2 | TRBV4-1 | once | TGCGCCAGCAGCCTCACTAGCGGGGGGATAGATACGCAGTATTTT | CASSLTSGGIDTQYF
TRBJ2-2 | - | TRBV2 | few | TGTGCCAGCCTCAAGTTGGTGCCGTGGGGGACTGATTCGACCGGGGAGCTGTTTTTT | CASLKLVPWGTDSTGELFF
TRBJ2-1 | TRBD1 | TRBV11-3 | - | TGTGCCAGCAGCCCGCGACAGGGGAAGAACAATGAGCAGTTCTTC | CASSPRQGKNNEQFF
TRBJ2-1 | - | TRBV19 | few | TGTGCCAGTAGGAGGTCGGAAGACTACAATGAGCAGTTCTTC | CASRRSEDYNEQFF
TRBJ2-7 | - | TRBV19 | - | TGTGCCAGTAGTATTAATCTATTCTACGAGCAGTACTTC | CASSINLFYEQYF
TRBJ1-5 | - | TRBV11-2 | - | TGTGCCAGCAACACTAGGCCCGGGGCAGATTATAGCAATCAGCCCCAGCATTTT | CASNTRPGADYSNQPQHF
TRBJ2-3 | - | TRBV3-1/TRBV3-2 | - | TGTGCCAGCAGCCAAGGGACGCTAAGCACAGATACGCAGTATTTT | CASSQGTLSTDTQYF
TRBJ1-1 | - | TRBV5-8 | - | TGTGCCACCACAGCAACACTGGGGGTTGAAGCTTTCTTT | CATTATLGVEAFF
TRBJ1-4 | - | TRBV28 | - | TGTGCCAGCACACCCGCGAAAAAGGGGAGTTTACTGTTTTTT | CASTPAKKGSLLFF
TRBJ1-3 | TRBD1 | TRBV9 | few | TGTGCCAGCAGCCCCGGGACAGGGGCCGGAAACACCATATATTTT | CASSPGTGAGNTIYF
TRBJ2-7 | - | TRBV4-1 | - | TGCGCCAGCAGCCTAGACAGGTCCTCCTACGAGCAGTACTTC | CASSLDRSSYEQYF
TRBJ2-7 | TRBD1 | TRBV5-1 | - | TGCGCCAGCAGCCCCTCCTGGGACAGTTCCTACGAGCAGTACTTC | CASSPSWDSSYEQYF
TRBJ1-2 | - | TRBV7-2 | - | TGTGCCAGCAGCTTAGACTCAGGTTCTAACTATGGCTACACCTTC | CASSLDSGSNYGYTF
TRBJ2-1 | - | TRBV19 | - | TGTGCCAGTGGCCTCAGGGACGGCGCTGAGCAGTTCTTC | CASGLRDGAEQFF
TRBJ2-7 | - | TRBV30 | - | TGTGCCTGGAGCGTAACGGGACACAGCTACGAGCAGTACTTC | CAWSVTGHSYEQYF
TRBJ1-4 | - | TRBV28 | - | TGTGCCAGCAGTTTTATGGGTCCTAGTAATGAAAAACTGTTTTTT | CASSFMGPSNEKLFF
TRBJ2-3 | - | TRBV5-1 | - | TGCGCCAGCAGCTGGTATAGCTCGGATACGCAGTATTTT | CASSWYSSDTQYF
TRBJ2-6 | - | TRBV7-9 | - | TGTGCCAGCAGCTCCCGACAGGGAGGGTCTTCTGGGGCCAACGTCCTGACTTTC | CASSSRQGGSSGANVLTF
TRBJ2-7 | TRBD1 | TRBV6-5 | - | TGTGCCAGCAGTTACGGGACAGGGGTCTACGAGCAGTACTTC | CASSYGTGVYEQYF
TRBJ1-2 | TRBD1 | TRBV12-3/TRBV12-4 | once | TGTGCCAGCAGAGTCCAGGGGGCTTATGGCTACACCTTC | CASRVQGAYGYTF
TRBJ1-3 | - | TRBV9 | - | TGTGCCAGCAGCGTATTGGATGGAGGAAACACCATATATTTT | CASSVLDGGNTIYF
TRBJ1-2 | - | TRBV6-5 | once | TGTGCCAGCAGTTACTCGAAGGCCCAAACTAACTATGGCTACACCTTC | CASSYSKAQTNYGYTF
TRBJ2-2 | - | TRBV5-1 | - | TGCGCCAGCAGTAGGTCCCGGGCCACCGGGGAGCTGTTTTTT | CASSRSRATGELFF